These 7 T cell receptor beta chains were all obtained from the same sample, sequenced in a study of vaccination effects on CD4 cells after COVID-19. Generated by immunoSEQ multiplex PCR, the TCRdb table keeps only in-frame clones and is missing some. Found here are some 60,000 clones, less than 80% of them singletons; the top ten hold about 4.6%. Scientists isolated CD4+ T cells after an approximately 10-day culture period ended. Participants were given two doses of BNT162b2 or mRNA-1273 vaccine. These receptors lack a known antigen. Source: CD4+ T cells from PBMCs cultured without peptide, taken after COVID-19 vaccination. The receptors stem from a human donor who received a COVID-19 vaccine.

The chain uses TRBV5-1 and TRBJ1-1, with D uncertain. Germline values: CDR1 SGHRS, CDR2 YFSETQ. V lost 0 bases, J lost 8 bases, and 11 bases lay in between. There are 13 residues in the CDR3. CDR3 residues: CASSLAARTEAFF. CDR3 bases: TGCGCCAGCAGCTTGGCCGCGAGGACCGAAGCTTTCTTT.

This clone has a handful of counts. The chain has TRBV30 and TRBJ2-7, with TRBD2 matching 9 bases. CDR3 length: 12 residues. V dropped 2 bases and J dropped 7; count of bases not matched to a gene: 3. The germline gives CDR1 GTSNPN, CDR2 SVGIG (reference sequence). In DNA form, the CDR3 reads TGTGCCTGGAGTAGCGGGAGGCCGGAGCAGTACTTC. It codes for CAWSSGRPEQYF.

V and J are TRBV15 and TRBJ1-3; no clear D gene. The CDR3 consists of 18 residues. Between the trimmed V and J ends, which lost 1 base and 4 bases, there was a span of 20 bases. The germline gives CDR1 LNHNV, CDR2 YYDKDF (reference sequence). The CDR3 bases are TGTGCCACCAGCAGAGGGTTTACTATGAGGGCTCGGGGAAACACCATATATTTT. It specifies CATSRGFTMRARGNTIYF.

The genes are TRBV5-4 and TRBJ2-7; 7 bases line up with TRBD1. The V gene end was trimmed by 0 bases and the J gene end by 3 bases; junction bases not matched to a gene: 0. There are 13 residues in the CDR3. Germline V lookup: CDR1 SGHNT, CDR2 YYREEE (reference sequence). The CDR3 bases are TGTGCCAGCAGCTTGGGGACAGGCTACGAGCAGTACTTC. Translation: CASSLGTGYEQYF. The whole variable domain, filled in from reference TRBV5-4 and TRBJ2-7, reads ETGVTQSPTHLIKTRGQQVTLRCSSQSGHNTVSWYQQALGQGPQFIFQYYREEENGRGNFPPRFSGLQFPNYSSELNVNALELDDSALYLCASSLGTGYEQYFGPGTRLTVT.

The J gene is TRBJ2-7, the V gene TRBV20-1; D remains unclear. The CDR3 loop spans 13 amino acids. Germline-derived CDR1 and CDR2 are DFQATT and SNEGSKA (reference sequence). V shed 3 bases and J shed 0 bases, with 9 bases lying between them. CDR3 in DNA: TGCAGTGCTAGTCAGGCAGCCTCCTACGAGCAGTACTTC. Translating it yields CSASQAASYEQYF.

The V gene is TRBV11-2, the J gene TRBJ2-1; D tentatively fits TRBD1 or TRBD2 (5 bases each). This CDR3 spans 12 amino acids. Per the germline V gene, CDR1 is SGHAT and CDR2 is FQNNGV. With 7 bases removed from V and 7 bases from J, the gap between germline ends came to 11 bases. The CDR3 is CASTLRGNEQFF. In DNA form, the CDR3 reads TGTGCCAGCACGCTGAGGGGTAATGAGCAGTTCTTC.

The genes are TRBV29-1 and TRBJ1-1, with TRBD1 as a possible D gene (6 bases). CDR1 is SQVTM and CDR2 is ANQGSEA in the germline V gene. Trimming pared 4 bases from V and 4 bases from J, leaving 13 bases between. The CDR3 length is 13 residues. The CDR3 protein is CSVGGQGITEAFF. The CDR3 bases are TGCAGCGTTGGGGGCCAGGGGATCACTGAAGCTTTCTTT.